This is a list of T cell receptor beta chains from one sample in a study of blood T cell repertoires in COVID-19. Libraries were prepared by immunoSEQ multiplex PCR; TCRdb keeps only in-frame clonotypes and omits some of them. The data hold roughly 70,000 clones, with roughly nine tenths observed a single time. The specimen sequenced was peripheral blood. The receptors stem from a man aged 55 to 70 with acute or convalescent COVID-19. CDR3s include the opening cysteine and the closing phenylalanine or tryptophan.

j_call	v_call	cdr3_aa
TRBJ2-2	TRBV5-6	CASSLRRTGFGELFF
TRBJ2-1	TRBV24-1	CATSDWGDLEGNEQFF
TRBJ1-2	TRBV6-1	CASSEAGLRDRGYGYTF
TRBJ1-1	TRBV20-1	CSASYRSWSFMNTEAFF
TRBJ1-2	TRBV19	CASTLTGDSGYTF
TRBJ2-6	TRBV7-8	CASSVGLKTASRGANVLTF
TRBJ2-1	TRBV24-1	CATSDSFNEQFF
TRBJ2-2	TRBV5-1	CASSIAGTRFPGELFF
TRBJ1-2	TRBV5-1	CASSLGAEHGYTF
TRBJ2-3	TRBV3-1/TRBV3-2	CASSLLAGGTDTQYF